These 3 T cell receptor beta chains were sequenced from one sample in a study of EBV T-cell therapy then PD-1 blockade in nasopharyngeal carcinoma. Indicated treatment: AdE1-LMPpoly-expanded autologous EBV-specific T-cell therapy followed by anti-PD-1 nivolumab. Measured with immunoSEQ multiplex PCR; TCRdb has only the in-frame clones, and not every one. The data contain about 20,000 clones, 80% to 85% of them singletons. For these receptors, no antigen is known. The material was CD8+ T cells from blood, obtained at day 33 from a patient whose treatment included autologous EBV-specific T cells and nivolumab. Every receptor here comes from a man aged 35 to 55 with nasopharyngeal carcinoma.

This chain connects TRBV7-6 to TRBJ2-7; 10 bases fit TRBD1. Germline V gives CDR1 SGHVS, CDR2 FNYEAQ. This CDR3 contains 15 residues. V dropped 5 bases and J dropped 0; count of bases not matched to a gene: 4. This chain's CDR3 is CASSQGQGLSYEQYF. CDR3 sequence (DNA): TGTGCCAGCAGCCAGGGACAGGGGCTCTCCTACGAGCAGTACTTC.

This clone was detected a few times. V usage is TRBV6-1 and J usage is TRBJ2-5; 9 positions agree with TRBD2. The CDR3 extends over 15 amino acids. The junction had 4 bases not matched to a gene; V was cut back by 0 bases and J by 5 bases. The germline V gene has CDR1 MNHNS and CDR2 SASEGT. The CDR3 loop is CASSEASGGVETQYF. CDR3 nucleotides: TGTGCCAGCAGTGAAGCTAGCGGGGGTGTGGAGACCCAGTACTTC.

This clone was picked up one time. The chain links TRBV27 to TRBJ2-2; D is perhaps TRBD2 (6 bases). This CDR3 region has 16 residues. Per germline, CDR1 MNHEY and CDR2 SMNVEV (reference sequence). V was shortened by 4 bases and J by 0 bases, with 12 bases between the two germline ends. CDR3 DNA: TGTGCCAGCAGTTACGGGAGACTGGCGAACACCGGGGAGCTGTTTTTT. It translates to CASSYGRLANTGELFF.